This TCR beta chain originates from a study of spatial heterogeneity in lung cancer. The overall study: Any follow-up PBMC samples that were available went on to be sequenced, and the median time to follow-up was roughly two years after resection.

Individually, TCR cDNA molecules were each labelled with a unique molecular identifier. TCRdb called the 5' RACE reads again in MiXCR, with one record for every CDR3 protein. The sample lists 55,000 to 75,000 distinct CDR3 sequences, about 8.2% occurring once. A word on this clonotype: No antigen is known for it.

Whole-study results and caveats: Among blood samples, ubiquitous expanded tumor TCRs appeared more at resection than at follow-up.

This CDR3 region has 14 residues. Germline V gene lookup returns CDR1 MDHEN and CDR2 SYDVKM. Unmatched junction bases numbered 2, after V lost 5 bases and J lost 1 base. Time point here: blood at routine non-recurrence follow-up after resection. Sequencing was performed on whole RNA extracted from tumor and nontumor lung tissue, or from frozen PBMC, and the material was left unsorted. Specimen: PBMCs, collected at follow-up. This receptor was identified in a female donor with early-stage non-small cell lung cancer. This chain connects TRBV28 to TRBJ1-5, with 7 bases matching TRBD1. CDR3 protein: CASSPGGSNQPQHF. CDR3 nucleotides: TGTGCCAGCAGTCCAGGGGGAAGCAATCAGCCCCAGCATTTT.